The T cell receptor beta chain under discussion was sequenced for a study of blood T cell repertoires in COVID-19. Study in general: COVID-19 samples from acute and convalescent phases originated in the United States, Italy and Spain.

Original methodology: For nucleated cells, counts were estimated from reference gene primer amplification. Clones were read by immunoSEQ multiplex PCR, and TCRdb kept only the in-frame ones, dropping some. For V, J and clone size, that table is used; D and trimming come from the DNA. The data show more than 70,000 clones, about 85% seen once. For this clone: The junction does not match germline at one end; this may be a read error.

The CDR3 length is 17 residues. Germline assignment: CDR1 SGHTA and CDR2 FQGNSA. Specimen: peripheral blood. This chain joins TRBV7-2 and TRBJ1-5, with no clear D. The TCR comes from a woman aged 45-65 years with active or convalescent COVID-19. The CDR3, as DNA: TGTGCCAGCAGCTTAGCGCTCCGTCCGATTAGCGATCAGCCCCAGCATTTT. Protein product: CASSLALRPISDQPQHF.